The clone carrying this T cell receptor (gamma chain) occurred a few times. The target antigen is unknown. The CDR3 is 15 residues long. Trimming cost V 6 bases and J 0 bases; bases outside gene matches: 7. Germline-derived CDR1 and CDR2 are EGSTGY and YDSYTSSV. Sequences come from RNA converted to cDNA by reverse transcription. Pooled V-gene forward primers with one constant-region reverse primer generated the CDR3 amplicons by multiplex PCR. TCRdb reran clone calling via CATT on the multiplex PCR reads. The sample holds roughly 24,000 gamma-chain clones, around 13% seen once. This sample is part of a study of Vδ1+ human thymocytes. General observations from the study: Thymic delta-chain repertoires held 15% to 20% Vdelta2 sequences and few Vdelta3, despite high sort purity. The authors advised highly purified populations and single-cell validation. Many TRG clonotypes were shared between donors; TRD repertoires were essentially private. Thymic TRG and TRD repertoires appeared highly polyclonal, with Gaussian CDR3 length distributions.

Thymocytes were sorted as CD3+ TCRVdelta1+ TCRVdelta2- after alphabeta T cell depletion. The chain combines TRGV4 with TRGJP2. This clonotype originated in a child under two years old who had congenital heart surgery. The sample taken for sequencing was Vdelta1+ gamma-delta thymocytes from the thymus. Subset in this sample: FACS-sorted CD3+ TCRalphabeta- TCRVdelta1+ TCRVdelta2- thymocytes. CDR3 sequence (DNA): TGTGCCACCTGGAACGACTATAGTAGTGATTGGATCAAGACGTTT. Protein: CATWNDYSSDWIKTF.